The present T cell receptor beta chain was sequenced within a study of blood T cell repertoires in COVID-19. The overall study: T cells, B-cell-depleted T cells, or PBMCs provided the cDNA or gDNA that served as material.

As processed by the authors: The assay estimated nucleated cells by amplifying reference gene primers. Profiling relied on immunoSEQ multiplex PCR, and the TCRdb table lists in-frame clones only, not all of them. The V and J calls and clone size are taken from that table; D and trimming were inferred from the DNA. Of about 130,000 clones detected, more than 75% appear once; the ten largest clones hold around 2.1%. The CDR3 covers 11 residues. Trimming pared 3 bases from V and 10 bases from J, leaving 7 bases between. The V gene's germline CDR1 is LNHDA and CDR2 SQIVND (reference sequence). The V call is TRBV19, the J call TRBJ1-3; D is undetermined. The TCR originated in an older man with active COVID-19. Specimen: peripheral blood. In DNA form, the CDR3 reads TGTGCCAGTAGTATCGGAGGGACCATATATTTT. Translated, it gives CASSIGGTIYF.